A single TCR beta chain is shown here with its context. RNA, at about 0.45 to 1 ug, was reverse transcribed with random hexamers. Amplification of TCR beta CDR3 was carried out by immunoSEQ multiplex PCR, which covered 54 Vbeta and 13 Jbeta segments. TCRdb redid the calling of the immunoSEQ multiplex PCR reads with MiXCR, one entry per CDR3 protein. The table lists about 140,000 distinct CDR3 sequences, 85% to 95% of them singletons. This record belongs to a study of CD8 T cells in Susac syndrome. Sequencing targeted TCR beta in blood CD8+ and CD4+ T cells. Healthy donors served as the controls. They were matched for age and sex. Purification of the CD8+ and CD4+ T cells relied on negative isolation, and TEMRA cells underwent FACS enrichment. V lost 5 bases, J lost 0 bases, and 9 bases lay in between. This CDR3 is built from 14 residues.

The sample was CD8+ T cells from PBMCs. The rearrangement links TRBV12-3 or TRBV12-4 to TRBJ2-3; no reliable D call. The TCR was taken from a human donor in good health. CDR3: CASSHLPSTDTQYF. The CDR3 DNA follows: TGTGCCAGCAGTCACCTGCCTAGCACAGATACGCAGTATTTT.